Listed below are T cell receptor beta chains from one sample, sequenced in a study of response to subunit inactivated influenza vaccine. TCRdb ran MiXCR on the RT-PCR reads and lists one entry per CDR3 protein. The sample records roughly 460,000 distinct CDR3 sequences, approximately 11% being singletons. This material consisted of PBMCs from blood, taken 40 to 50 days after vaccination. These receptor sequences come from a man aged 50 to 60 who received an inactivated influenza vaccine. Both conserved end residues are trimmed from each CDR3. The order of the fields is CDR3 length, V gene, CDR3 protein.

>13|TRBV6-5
ASSYSTGMGEKLF
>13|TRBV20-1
SARVGGMNTGELF
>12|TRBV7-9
ASSLGMDGNTIY
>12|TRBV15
ATSPRLALETQY
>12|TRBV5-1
ASSLQGQGTEQY
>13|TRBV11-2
ASSFDYGSTDTQY
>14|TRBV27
ASSSPKQRATYEQY
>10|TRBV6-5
ASRAFSDTQY
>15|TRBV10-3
AIRASGLQKGYNEQF
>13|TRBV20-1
SASPDGTIQETQY
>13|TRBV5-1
ASSSGGTTEETQY
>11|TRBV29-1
SVFRLAGGEQF
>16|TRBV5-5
ASSGGLAGGSFTDTQY
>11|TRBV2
ASKGQSGQPQH
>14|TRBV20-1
SARDPLGRSTGELF
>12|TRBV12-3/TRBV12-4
ASSKTGGGYEQF
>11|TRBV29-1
SPWDGSEETQY
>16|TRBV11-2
ASSSSAWDRGPHYEQF
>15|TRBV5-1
ASSLDISGGSYNEQF
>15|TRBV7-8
ASSLARLAGVGNIQY
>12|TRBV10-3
ATSTTGGQETQY
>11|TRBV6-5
ASSYLTRETQY
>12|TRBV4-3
ASSSPVRASTQY
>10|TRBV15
ATSRAQGGQY
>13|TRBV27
ASRVDRATSDTQY
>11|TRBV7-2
ASSITGLTEAF
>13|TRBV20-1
SARAGEGIYNEQF
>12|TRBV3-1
ASSQSVRPETQY
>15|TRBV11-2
ASSLALGRGFSGPQH
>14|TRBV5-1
ASSLEGPIAKNIQY
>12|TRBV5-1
ASSWIGTVNEQF
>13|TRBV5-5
ASSFGQGPSYEQY
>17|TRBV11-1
ASSLLSLGLAGVQETQY
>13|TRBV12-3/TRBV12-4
ASSFKAGRGGELF
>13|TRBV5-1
ASSHPAGTYNEQF
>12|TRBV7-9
ASITTGANYGYT
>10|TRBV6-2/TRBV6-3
ASSYSGQPQH
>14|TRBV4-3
ASSHNPGESTDTQY
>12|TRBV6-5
ASSYETGRGTQY
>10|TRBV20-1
SASSDLGTQY
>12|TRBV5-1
ASSEDVRNTEAF
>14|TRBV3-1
ASSQKGGSNTGELF
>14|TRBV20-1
SAREGRTGGGETQY
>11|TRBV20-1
SARGPVRDTQY
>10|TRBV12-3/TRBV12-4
ASSLFWGEQY
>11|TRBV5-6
ASSFGSNYGYT
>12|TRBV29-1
SVAKGQGSYEQY
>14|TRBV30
AWSVDSPTMAYEQY
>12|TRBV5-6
ASSFGSEDNEQF
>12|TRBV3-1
ASSQFLAGDTQY
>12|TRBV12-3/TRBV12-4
ASRPLAGADTQY